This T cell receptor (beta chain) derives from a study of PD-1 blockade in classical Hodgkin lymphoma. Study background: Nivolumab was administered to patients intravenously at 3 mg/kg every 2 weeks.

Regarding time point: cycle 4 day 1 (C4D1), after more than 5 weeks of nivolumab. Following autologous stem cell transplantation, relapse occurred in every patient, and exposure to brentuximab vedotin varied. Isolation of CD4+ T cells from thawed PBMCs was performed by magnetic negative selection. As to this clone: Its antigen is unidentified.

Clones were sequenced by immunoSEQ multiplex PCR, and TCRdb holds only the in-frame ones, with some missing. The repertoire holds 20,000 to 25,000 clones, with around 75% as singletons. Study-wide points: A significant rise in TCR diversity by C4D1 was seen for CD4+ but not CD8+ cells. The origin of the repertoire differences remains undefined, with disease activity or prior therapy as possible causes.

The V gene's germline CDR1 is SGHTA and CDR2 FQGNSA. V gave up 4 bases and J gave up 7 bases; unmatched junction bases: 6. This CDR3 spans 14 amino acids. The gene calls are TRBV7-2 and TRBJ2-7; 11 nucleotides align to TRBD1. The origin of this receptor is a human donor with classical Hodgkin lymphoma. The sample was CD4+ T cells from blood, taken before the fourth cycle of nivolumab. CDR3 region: CASSWGQGGQEQYF. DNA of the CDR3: TGTGCCAGCAGCTGGGGACAGGGGGGGCAAGAGCAGTACTTC.